The rows below give T cell receptor beta chains drawn from one sample of a study of blood T cell repertoires in COVID-19. Repertoires were generated with immunoSEQ multiplex PCR, while TCRdb's copy carries only in-frame clones and drops some. Among roughly 130,000 clones, about 89% were seen once, and the ten largest hold approximately 3.3%. Sequencing input: peripheral blood. The receptors shown here come from a woman aged 55-70 years with acute or convalescent COVID-19. The CDR3 runs from the conserved cysteine through the conserved F or W. The order of the fields is D gene, J gene, V gene, clone size, CDR3 DNA, CDR3 protein. The D gene is left open where the match is weak. Expanded clones get a size class; other rows say once, few or many, or leave the size out.

>TRBD2|TRBJ2-1|TRBV7-9|NA
TGTGCCAGCAGAGGGACTAGCGGGAGGGGGCACAATGAGCAGTTCTTC
CASRGTSGRGHNEQFF
>TRBD1|TRBJ1-6|TRBV30|NA
TGTGCCTGGAGGTACAGGGGCGCCAGTAATTCACCCCTCCACTTT
CAWRYRGASNSPLHF
>TRBD2|TRBJ2-1|TRBV28|NA
TGTGCCAGCACCGTGACTAGCGGGCCCTACAATGAGCAGTTCTTC
CASTVTSGPYNEQFF
>NA|TRBJ1-2|TRBV2|few
TGTGCCAGCAGACTTGCGGGGGGAGCTAACTATGGCTACACCTTC
CASRLAGGANYGYTF
>TRBD2|TRBJ2-6|TRBV3-1/TRBV3-2|NA
TGTGCCAGCAGCCACAGGACTAGCGGGAGGTCTGGCTCTGGGGCCAACGTCCTGACTTTC
CASSHRTSGRSGSGANVLTF
>NA|TRBJ1-2|TRBV7-2|few
TGTGCCAGCAGCTTAGTTAGGGGGGGCCCTGGCTACACCTTC
CASSLVRGGPGYTF
>TRBD2|TRBJ2-1|TRBV9|NA
TGTGCCAGCAGCGTGCGACTAGCGCCTTTTAATGAGCAGTTCTTC
CASSVRLAPFNEQFF
>TRBD2|TRBJ2-2|TRBV27|many
TGTGCCAGCAGTTTATCAGTAGGTAGCGGGAGCCCCGGGGAGCTGTTTTTT
CASSLSVGSGSPGELFF
>TRBD2|TRBJ2-2|TRBV6-5|NA
TGTGCCAGCAGGGCAACTAGCGGAAACACCGGGGAGCTGTTTTTT
CASRATSGNTGELFF
>TRBD2|TRBJ2-2|TRBV24-1|NA
TGTGCCACCAGTAGCGGGGTCAGGACCGGGGAGCTGTTTTTT
CATSSGVRTGELFF
>TRBD1|TRBJ2-1|TRBV4-1|NA
TGCGCCAGCAGCCAGGGACAGGGGATTAATGAGCAGTTCTTC
CASSQGQGINEQFF
>NA|TRBJ2-5|TRBV7-7|NA
TGTGCTAGCAGTCTAGTGGCGGGGCATAACCAAGAGACCCAGTACTTC
CASSLVAGHNQETQYF
>TRBD2|TRBJ2-1|TRBV5-1|NA
TGCGCCAGCAGCTTGACTAGCGGGGGACATGAGCAGTTCTTC
CASSLTSGGHEQFF
>NA|TRBJ1-5|TRBV3-1/TRBV3-2|once
TGTGCCAGCAGCCAAGGATTCGGTCCCGATAGCAATCAGCCCCAGCATTTT
CASSQGFGPDSNQPQHF
>TRBD2|TRBJ2-5|TRBV11-3|once
TGTGCCAGCAGCCCCTCGGGGGGGGCCCCAGAGACCCAGTACTTC
CASSPSGGAPETQYF
>TRBD2|TRBJ2-1|TRBV18|NA
TGTGCCAGCTCACCAATCTCGACTAGCGGGAGCAATGAGCAGTTCTTC
CASSPISTSGSNEQFF
>TRBD1|TRBJ1-4|TRBV24-1|NA
TGTGCCACCAGCAGACAGGGCGATGAAAAACTGTTTTTT
CATSRQGDEKLFF
>NA|TRBJ1-3|TRBV6-1|NA
TGTGCCAGCAGTGAAGCGGTAGGGGGTCTCGGAAACACCATATATTTT
CASSEAVGGLGNTIYF
>NA|TRBJ1-6|TRBV13|NA
TGTGCCAGCAGCTTCCTGAGGGATAATTCACCCCTCCACTTT
CASSFLRDNSPLHF
>TRBD1|TRBJ1-2|TRBV12-5|NA
TGTGCTAGTGGTTCGACAGGGCGCTACACCTTC
CASGSTGRYTF
>NA|TRBJ1-1|TRBV2|NA
TGTGCCAGCAGTGCTGACATCTTCGCAGAAGCTTTCTTT
CASSADIFAEAFF
>TRBD2|TRBJ2-1|TRBV19|NA
TGTGCCAGTAGCCCCGGGCTAGCGGGAGGTGGTGAGCAGTTCTTC
CASSPGLAGGGEQFF
>TRBD1|TRBJ1-1|TRBV28|NA
TGTGCCAGCAGTTTATCAGGGGGTGGATCGGAAACTGAAGCTTTCTTT
CASSLSGGGSETEAFF
>TRBD2|TRBJ2-5|TRBV6-5|NA
TGTGCCAGCAGTAAAACCGGACTAGCGCAAGAGACCCAGTACTTC
CASSKTGLAQETQYF
>NA|TRBJ2-1|TRBV7-9|NA
TGTGCCAGCGCCGAAGGGTCAGGGTCCTACAATGAGCAGTTCTTC
CASAEGSGSYNEQFF
>TRBD1|TRBJ2-1|TRBV12-5|NA
TGTGCTAGTGGTCCTCGGACAGGGAACGGTGAGCAGTTCTTC
CASGPRTGNGEQFF
>NA|TRBJ1-1|TRBV7-3|NA
TGTGCCAGCAGCTTACGCGGGGGAAGGGTGGGCACTGAAGCTTTCTTT
CASSLRGGRVGTEAFF
>TRBD1|TRBJ1-5|TRBV3-1/TRBV3-2|NA
TGTGCCAGCAGCCCGGGGACAGTGGGTCAGCCCCAGCATTTT
CASSPGTVGQPQHF
>NA|TRBJ2-1|TRBV15|NA
TGTGCCACCAGCAGACCTTATTACAATGAGCAGTTCTTC
CATSRPYYNEQFF
>NA|TRBJ1-3|TRBV29-1|NA
TGCAGCGTTAAAATACAGGGATCTGGAAACACCATATATTTT
CSVKIQGSGNTIYF
>NA|TRBJ2-5|TRBV24-1|NA
TGTGCCACCAGTGGCGGGGGCCGAGAGACCCAGTACTTC
CATSGGGRETQYF
>NA|TRBJ2-1|TRBV25-1|NA
TGTGCCAGCAGTGGAACACTGGGGACTGGATTTTCCTACAATGAGCAGTTCTTC
CASSGTLGTGFSYNEQFF
>NA|TRBJ2-2|TRBV6-5|once
TGTGCCAGCAGTTCGCAAAGCTCCGGGGAGCTGTTTTTT
CASSSQSSGELFF
>NA|TRBJ1-5|TRBV7-8|NA
TGTGCCAGCAGCTTTCAACAGGGACATAGCAATCAGCCCCAGCATTTT
CASSFQQGHSNQPQHF
>NA|TRBJ1-1|TRBV7-3|few
TGTGCCAGCTCCCTCTCGGCGGACACTGAAGCTTTCTTT
CASSLSADTEAFF
>NA|TRBJ1-1|TRBV7-3|NA
TGTGCCAGCAGCTTAGCTATTCACTCTGAAGCTTTCTTT
CASSLAIHSEAFF
>TRBD1|TRBJ1-6|TRBV6-6|few
TGTGCCAGCAGTTACTTAGCGGACAGGGGAAGTTCACCCCTCCACTTT
CASSYLADRGSSPLHF
>NA|TRBJ2-1|TRBV28|NA
TGTGCCAGCAGTTTAGTCGTGCCGAGAGGGGAGCAGTTCTTC
CASSLVVPRGEQFF
>NA|TRBJ2-1|TRBV19|NA
TGTGCCAGTAGTAGATTTACTAGAAATGAGCAGTTCTTC
CASSRFTRNEQFF
>NA|TRBJ2-3|TRBV28|NA
TGTGCCAGCAGTCCAATCGACTCTCGCACAGATACGCAGTATTTT
CASSPIDSRTDTQYF
>NA|TRBJ1-2|TRBV11-1|few
TGTGCCAGCAGCAACCAGGGGCGCCTTGGCTATGGCTACACCTTC
CASSNQGRLGYGYTF
>NA|TRBJ2-1|TRBV7-7|NA
TGTGCTAGCAGCTTAGCGGGCACAGGGGCCGATGAGCAGTTCTTC
CASSLAGTGADEQFF
>NA|TRBJ2-1|TRBV7-6|NA
TGTGCCAGCAGCTTACCGGGCACGGACTCTAGGAAGGAGCAGTTCTTC
CASSLPGTDSRKEQFF
>TRBD2|TRBJ2-5|TRBV13|once
TGTGCCAGCAGCTCGCATCCGGGGGGAGTGGGACAAGAGACCCAGTACTTC
CASSSHPGGVGQETQYF
>TRBD1|TRBJ1-1|TRBV27|NA
TGTGCCAGCAGTTCCCGGACAGGACCGAACACTGAAGCTTTCTTT
CASSSRTGPNTEAFF
>NA|TRBJ1-1|TRBV3-1/TRBV3-2|NA
TGTGCCAGCAGCCATGGGGGGGTCGGAGCTTTCTTT
CASSHGGVGAFF
>TRBD1|TRBJ1-4|TRBV5-4|NA
TGTGCCAGCAGCTTGTCCACAGGGGATAACGAAAAACTGTTTTTT
CASSLSTGDNEKLFF
>TRBD2|TRBJ2-5|TRBV2|NA
TGTGCCAGCAGGATTAGCGGGAGTGGAGAGACCCAGTACTTC
CASRISGSGETQYF